This T cell receptor beta chain appears in the sequencing data of a study of naive and memory T cell subsets (dated by TCRdb to 2016 to 2017). As for the study more broadly: Sorted naive and memory T cell subsets from peripheral blood were analyzed in the study using a UMI-based, open-source pipeline for TCR alpha and beta sequencing. The results of the functional CMV T cell responses matched the IgG serology results in every case. RNA was DNase-treated and reverse transcribed with TCR constant-region primers, mostly using SuperScript III. Broad study findings and their caveats: The repertoire findings for the naive and memory subsets could not be validated against a ground truth because none was available. RNA-based TCR counts may be affected by expression changes linked to T cell activation and differentiation. Clonotypes were defined as single alpha or beta chain sequences, not paired alpha/beta receptors. Once error correction was done, more than 95% of naive TCR sequences showed up just once, which made the naive abundance distributions much steeper than those of the memory subsets. The abundance of TCRs followed a power law with an exponent that differed between naive and memory subsets yet stayed consistent across the three individuals. In both CD4 and CD8 cells, the Gini index increased while Shannon and inverse Simpson diversity decreased from naive through CM, EM and EMRA.

Trimming costs V 8 bases and J 5 bases, and their ends lie 19 bases apart. The CDR3 runs 14 amino acids, cysteine and phenylalanine included. Only the CDR3 part of the read is kept: 42 bases, read in frame from the first base. Per the germline V gene, MNHNS is the CDR1 and SASEGT is the CDR2. Libraries were constructed by UMI-ligation and nested PCR. The beta constant-region primer consisted of an equimolar mixture of two oligonucleotides that together covered TRBC1 and TRBC2. The ligated cDNA went through four rounds of PCR with nested alpha and beta constant-region primers together with the SP2 primer. A single-stranded oligonucleotide containing the SP2 primer and a 12-nucleotide UMI was joined to the 3' end of the cDNA by T4 RNA ligase 1. The ligation reaction was kept at 16 degrees C for roughly 19-25 hours. PCR2 was usually performed as a SYBR Green qPCR and halted at a preset threshold so that over-amplification would not occur. Every purification after the first one was done using Agencourt AMPure XP magnetic beads. Libraries were quantified by Qubit and checked on a TapeStation, with a main peak expected near 650 bp. The pooled libraries were sequenced on an Illumina MiSeq using v2 2x251 paired-end kits, which usually yielded about 0.95-2.1 million reads per sample. Each sample was pooled at 3.5 to 4 nM, and roughly 5-7.5% PhiX was included to help cluster recognition. The source study handled its data this way. FASTQ reads processed by Demultiplexor were assigned V and J genes by Decombinator through tag matching that tolerated a single base-pair mismatch. Collapsinator relied on UMIs to fix sequencing errors as well as frequency errors caused by PCR heterogeneity. CDR3Translator translated TCRs and extracted CDR3s from the conserved cysteine to the FGXG phenylalanine, flagging non-productive sequences. Gini, Shannon entropy and inverse Simpson indices were calculated on repertoires subsampled to equal numbers of UMI-defined TCRs. Clonotype abundance distributions were fitted to a power law by maximum likelihood within the linear range. For one naive CD8 sample, the pipeline and MIGEC produced similar UMI counts, unique TCR numbers and clonal distributions. The repertoires were searched for 5,500 to 7,500 CMV-associated CDR3 sequences that had been compiled from VDJdb and a published dataset. The public reads were reprocessed in TCRdb via fastp at Q25 and MiXCR, keeping in-frame beta chains. Duplicate CDR3 protein sequences are folded into a single record with the most common DNA and genes. V and J calls and clone size were set by TCRdb, not the authors. This sample lists about 120,000 distinct CDR3 sequences; roughly 32% were detected once. Approximately 0.9% of the sample lies in the top ten.

About this clonotype: Its antigen is unknown. Per-base quality was not reported, and no clone a single base away is much larger than it.

TCR alpha and beta chain libraries were amplified separately from the second PCR step onward. Donor CMV status was determined by IFNgamma production from CD4+ T cells after overnight stimulation of fresh PBMCs with CMV viral lysate. Miltenyi beads were used first to positively select CD4 T cells, and CD8 T cells were then positively selected from the CD4-negative fraction. Cells were stained for CD3, CD4, CD8, CD45RA, CD27 and a live/dead dye and were sorted on a BD Aria II into four subsets based on CD45RA and CD27. Three healthy volunteers provided blood, and the blood of each volunteer was split into CD4 and CD8 T cells and then into four differentiation subsets. Approximately 0.11 L of peripheral blood was drawn per donor, and PBMC were isolated by Ficoll-Paque PLUS density-gradient centrifugation. Sorted cells were lysed in RLT buffer, and RNA was extracted with a Qiagen RNeasy kit and stored at -80°C.

The TCR comes from a human donor in good health. Recombination joined TRBV6-1 with TRBJ2-7; D gene: possibly TRBD2, on 5 matching bases. Sequenced sample: central memory CD4+ T cells from blood. This sample's cell subset or site label indicates: central memory, CD45RA- CD27+. The CDR3 reads CASRARGKSDEQYF. The sequenced DNA: TGTGCCAGCCGGGCCCGAGGGAAGTCCGACGAGCAGTACTTC.